Below, one T cell receptor (beta chain) is given with its context. Authors' data handling: Nucleated cell counts were estimated from reference gene primer amplification. Generated by immunoSEQ multiplex PCR, the TCRdb table keeps only in-frame clones and is missing some. V and J calls and clone size are given by that table; D and trimming were obtained from the DNA. The sample includes about 50,000 clones, 75% to 90% of them seen just once. This sample is part of a study of blood T cell repertoires in COVID-19. Study in general: Samples came from the United States, Italy and Spain, spanning acute and convalescent COVID-19. PBMCs, B-cell-depleted T cells, or T cells were the source of the cDNA or gDNA that made up the material.

The CDR3 is made up of 15 amino acids. Trimming removed 0 bases at V and 6 bases at J, with 16 bases between. The V gene's germline CDR1 is SGHRS and CDR2 YFSETQ. This receptor was obtained from a man in his sixties with acute or convalescent COVID-19. This chain links TRBV5-1 with TRBJ2-7, with a weak D call TRBD2 (5 bases). Sequencing was done on a sample of peripheral blood. CDR3 in amino acids: CASSLGEGEVPEQYF. The CDR3 DNA follows: TGCGCCAGCAGCTTGGGTGAGGGAGAGGTTCCCGAGCAGTACTTC.